Listed below are T cell receptor beta chains from one sample, sequenced in a study of T-cell reconstitution after alpha-beta-depleted transplantation in children. TCRdb reanalysed the PCR reads using MiXCR and keeps one entry per CDR3 protein. The data show some 400,000 distinct CDR3 sequences, over 20% seen once. Sequencing used PBMCs from the stem cell graft donor, obtained from the stem cell graft. The receptors were gathered from a human donor who donated a stem cell graft to a child with acute myeloid leukemia. The CDR3 runs from the conserved cysteine through the conserved F or W. The D gene is left open where the match is weak. Rows may omit the clone size; those that give it use once, few, many or a size class.

CDR3: CASGGNSYEQYF
DNA: TGTGCCAGCGGCGGGAACTCCTACGAGCAGTACTTC
J: TRBJ2-7
size: -
V: TRBV12-3/TRBV12-4
D: -

CDR3: CSAQLAVNYEQYF
DNA: TGCAGTGCTCAACTAGCGGTGAATTACGAGCAGTACTTC
J: TRBJ2-7
size: many
V: TRBV20-1
D: TRBD2

CDR3: CASSVESRTQETQYF
DNA: TGTGCCAGCAGCGTAGAAAGCAGAACTCAAGAGACCCAGTACTTC
J: TRBJ2-5
size: -
V: TRBV9
D: -

CDR3: CASSLWMNYEQYF
DNA: TGTGCCAGCAGCTTATGGATGAACTACGAGCAGTACTTC
J: TRBJ2-7
size: -
V: TRBV11-3
D: -

CDR3: CASSDSGTSGTDTQYF
DNA: TGTGCCAGCAGTGACTCCGGGACTAGCGGGACAGATACGCAGTATTTT
J: TRBJ2-3
size: many
V: TRBV6-4
D: TRBD2

CDR3: CASSLAPGTYNEQFF
DNA: TGTGCCAGCAGCTTAGCGCCTGGGACCTACAATGAGCAGTTCTTC
J: TRBJ2-1
size: -
V: TRBV11-2
D: -

CDR3: CASSNRQTYEQYF
DNA: TGTGCCAGCAGCAACCGGCAGACCTACGAGCAGTACTTC
J: TRBJ2-7
size: few
V: TRBV7-2
D: -

CDR3: CASSKTSGELFF
DNA: TGTGCCAGCAGCAAAACATCCGGGGAGCTGTTTTTT
J: TRBJ2-2
size: few
V: TRBV21-1
D: -

CDR3: CASSQDPSGAYEQYF
DNA: TGCGCCAGCAGCCAAGACCCTAGCGGCGCCTACGAGCAGTACTTC
J: TRBJ2-7
size: -
V: TRBV4-1
D: TRBD2

CDR3: CASSLEAGSSSYNEQFF
DNA: TGTGCCAGCAGCTTAGAGGCAGGGTCCAGCTCCTACAATGAGCAGTTCTTC
J: TRBJ2-1
size: -
V: TRBV7-7
D: -

CDR3: CASSPGATEAFF
DNA: TGTGCCAGCTCACCGGGGGCCACTGAAGCTTTCTTT
J: TRBJ1-1
size: -
V: TRBV18
D: -

CDR3: CASSDRAGGTIGEQFF
DNA: TGTGCCAGCAGTGATAGGGCAGGAGGGACTATTGGTGAGCAGTTCTTC
J: TRBJ2-1
size: -
V: TRBV6-4
D: TRBD2

CDR3: CSVPAGVENEQFF
DNA: TGCAGTGTCCCAGCGGGAGTGGAGAATGAGCAGTTCTTC
J: TRBJ2-1
size: many
V: TRBV20-1
D: TRBD2

CDR3: CASSLRGTSGENERFF
DNA: TGTGCCAGCAGCTTAAGAGGCACCAGCGGGGAGAATGAGCGGTTCTTC
J: TRBJ2-1
size: -
V: TRBV7-6
D: TRBD2

CDR3: CASSFLPVNTEAFF
DNA: TGTGCCAGCAGTTTTTTACCGGTAAACACTGAAGCTTTCTTT
J: TRBJ1-1
size: many
V: TRBV12-3/TRBV12-4
D: -

CDR3: CASSLDYMNTEAFF
DNA: TGCGCCAGCAGCTTAGACTACATGAACACTGAAGCTTTCTTT
J: TRBJ1-1
size: few
V: TRBV5-1
D: -

CDR3: CASSFGLSSYNEQFF
DNA: TGTGCCAGCAGTTTCGGATTAAGCTCCTACAATGAGCAGTTCTTC
J: TRBJ2-1
size: -
V: TRBV12-3/TRBV12-4
D: -

CDR3: CASSGETQYF
DNA: TGTGCCAGCAGTGGGGAGACCCAGTACTTC
J: TRBJ2-5
size: many
V: TRBV25-1
D: -

CDR3: CASSRGQAYTGELFF
DNA: TGTGCCAGCAGTCGGGGACAGGCATACACCGGGGAGCTGTTTTTT
J: TRBJ2-2
size: -
V: TRBV12-3/TRBV12-4
D: TRBD1

CDR3: CASSEGLGETQYF
DNA: TGTGCCAGCAGTGAAGGACTTGGAGAGACCCAGTACTTC
J: TRBJ2-5
size: -
V: TRBV6-1
D: -

CDR3: CASSFPASGGISGANVLTF
DNA: TGTGCCAGCAGTTTTCCAGCTAGCGGGGGGATCTCTGGGGCCAACGTCCTGACTTTC
J: TRBJ2-6
size: -
V: TRBV28
D: TRBD2

CDR3: CASSAGDRAPGEQYF
DNA: TGTGCCAGCAGCGCAGGGGACAGGGCCCCTGGAGAGCAGTACTTC
J: TRBJ2-7
size: few
V: TRBV9
D: TRBD1

CDR3: CASRWRRRNTGELFF
DNA: TGTGCCAGCCGATGGAGGCGGAGGAACACCGGGGAGCTGTTTTTT
J: TRBJ2-2
size: few
V: TRBV6-2/TRBV6-3
D: -

CDR3: CASSLSQGGRETQYF
DNA: TGTGCCAGCAGTTTATCACAGGGGGGGCGGGAGACCCAGTACTTC
J: TRBJ2-5
size: -
V: TRBV27
D: -

CDR3: CASSPPISGRSYEQYF
DNA: TGTGCCAGCTCACCACCTATTTCCGGGAGAAGCTACGAGCAGTACTTC
J: TRBJ2-7
size: many
V: TRBV18
D: -

CDR3: CASSFRPRTGRWAGELFF
DNA: TGTGCCAGCAGTTTCCGACCCAGGACAGGGCGGTGGGCCGGGGAGCTGTTTTTT
J: TRBJ2-2
size: few
V: TRBV27
D: TRBD1

CDR3: CSVDGGTYNEQFF
DNA: TGCAGCGTTGATGGCGGGACCTACAATGAGCAGTTCTTC
J: TRBJ2-1
size: many
V: TRBV29-1
D: -

CDR3: CASSQNPTVNTEAFF
DNA: TGCGCCAGCAGCCAGAATCCGACAGTAAACACTGAAGCTTTCTTT
J: TRBJ1-1
size: few
V: TRBV4-1
D: -